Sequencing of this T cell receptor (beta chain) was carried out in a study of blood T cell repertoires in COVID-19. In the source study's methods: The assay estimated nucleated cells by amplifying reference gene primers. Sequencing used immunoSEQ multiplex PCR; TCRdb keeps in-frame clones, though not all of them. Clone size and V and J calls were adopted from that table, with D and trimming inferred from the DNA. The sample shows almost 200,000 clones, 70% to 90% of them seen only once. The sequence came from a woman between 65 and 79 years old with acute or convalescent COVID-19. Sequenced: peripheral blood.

The CDR3 DNA is TGCGCCAGCAGCCCCGGCTCGCGGGGGGCGGGCACAGATACGCAGTATTTT. This translates into CASSPGSRGAGTDTQYF. This chain joins TRBV5-1 and TRBJ2-3; TRBD2 aligns across 8 bases. V lost 4 bases and J lost 1; bases outside the gene matches: 11. Germline CDR1 SGHRS, CDR2 YFSETQ. The CDR3 is 17 residues long. Complete variable domain (other parts from reference TRBV5-1 and TRBJ2-3): KAGVTQTPRYLIKTRGQQVTLSCSPISGHRSVSWYQQTPGQGLQFLFEYFSETQRNKGNFPGRFSGRQFSNSRSEMNVSTLELGDSALYLCASSPGSRGAGTDTQYFGPGTRLTVL.